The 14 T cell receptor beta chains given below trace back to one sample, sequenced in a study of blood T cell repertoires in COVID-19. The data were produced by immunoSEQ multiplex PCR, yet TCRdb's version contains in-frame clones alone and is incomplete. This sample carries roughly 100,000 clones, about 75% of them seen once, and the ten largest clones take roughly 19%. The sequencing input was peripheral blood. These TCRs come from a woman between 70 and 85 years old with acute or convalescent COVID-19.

CDR3 sequence (DNA): TGTGCCTGGAGTGACGGGAACACTGAAGCTTTCTTT. This translates into CAWSDGNTEAFF. V is TRBV30 and J is TRBJ1-1; D gene uncertain. CDR3 size: 12 residues. The germline CDR1 and CDR2 sequences are GTSNPN and SVGIG (reference sequence). V was cut by 1 base and J by 1 base, with 4 bases left in between.

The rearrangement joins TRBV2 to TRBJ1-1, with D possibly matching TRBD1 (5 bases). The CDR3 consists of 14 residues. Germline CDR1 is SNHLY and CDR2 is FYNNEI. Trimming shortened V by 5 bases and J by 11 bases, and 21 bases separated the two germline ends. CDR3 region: CASSFQGSLDEAFF. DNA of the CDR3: TGTGCCAGCAGTTTCCAGGGTAGCCTGGACGAGGCTTTCTTT.

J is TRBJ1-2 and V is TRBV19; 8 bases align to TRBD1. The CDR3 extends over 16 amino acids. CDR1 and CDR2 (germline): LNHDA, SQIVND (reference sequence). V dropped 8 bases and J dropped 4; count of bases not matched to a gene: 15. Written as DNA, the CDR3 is TGTGCCAGTCATGGGGGACAGGCCACATACCCCTATGGCTACACCTTC. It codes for CASHGGQATYPYGYTF.

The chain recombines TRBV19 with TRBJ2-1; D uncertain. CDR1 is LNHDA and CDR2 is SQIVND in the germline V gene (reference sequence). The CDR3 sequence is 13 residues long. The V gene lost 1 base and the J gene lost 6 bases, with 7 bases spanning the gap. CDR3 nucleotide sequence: TGTGCCAGTAGTATAGGGGCCTCCAATGAGCAGTTCTTC. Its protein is CASSIGASNEQFF.

This CDR3 is CASSPTQGDYGYTF. The CDR3 nucleotides read TGTGCCAGCAGCCCAACACAGGGGGACTATGGCTACACCTTC. This chain connects TRBV7-2 to TRBJ1-2; 8 bases align to TRBD1. The germline gives CDR1 SGHTA, CDR2 FQGNSA. V trimming: 5 bases; J trimming: 3 bases; junction bases outside the gene matches: 5. This CDR3 has 14 residues.

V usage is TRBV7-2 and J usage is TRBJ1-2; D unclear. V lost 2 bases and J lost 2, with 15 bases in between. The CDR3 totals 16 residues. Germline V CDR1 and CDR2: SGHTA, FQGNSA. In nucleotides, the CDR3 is TGTGCCAGCAGCTTATTTTTCAAACAATTAAACTATGGCTACACCTTC. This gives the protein CASSLFFKQLNYGYTF. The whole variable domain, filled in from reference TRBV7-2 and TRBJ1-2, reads GAGVSQSPSNKVTEKGKDVELRCDPISGHTALYWYRQSLGQGLEFLIYFQGNSAPDKSGLPSDRFSAERTGGSVSTLTIQRTQQEDSAVYLCASSLFFKQLNYGYTFGSGTRLTVV.

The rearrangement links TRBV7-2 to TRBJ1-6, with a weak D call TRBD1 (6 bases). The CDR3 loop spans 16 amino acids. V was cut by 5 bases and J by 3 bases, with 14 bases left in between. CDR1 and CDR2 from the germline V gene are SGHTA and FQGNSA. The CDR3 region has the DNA TGTGCCAGCAGCCCGACAGGTCCCCGCTATAATTCACCCCTCCACTTT. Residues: CASSPTGPRYNSPLHF.

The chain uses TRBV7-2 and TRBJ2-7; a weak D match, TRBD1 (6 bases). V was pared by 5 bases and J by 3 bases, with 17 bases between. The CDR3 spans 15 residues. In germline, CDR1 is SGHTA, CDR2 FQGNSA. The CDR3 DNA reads TGTGCCAGCAGCGTCCTACAGGGAAGCTTCTACGAGCAGTACTTC. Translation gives CASSVLQGSFYEQYF.

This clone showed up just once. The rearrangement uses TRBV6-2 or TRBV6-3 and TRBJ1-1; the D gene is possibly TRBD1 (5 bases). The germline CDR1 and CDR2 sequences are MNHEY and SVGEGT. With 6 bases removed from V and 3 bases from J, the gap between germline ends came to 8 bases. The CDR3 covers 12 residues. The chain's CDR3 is CASSKGYTEAFF. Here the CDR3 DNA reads TGTGCCAGCAGCAAGGGGTACACTGAAGCTTTCTTT.

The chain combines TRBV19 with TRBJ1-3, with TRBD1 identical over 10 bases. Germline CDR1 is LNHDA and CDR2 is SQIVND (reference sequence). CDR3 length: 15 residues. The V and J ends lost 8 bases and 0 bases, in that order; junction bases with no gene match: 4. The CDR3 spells CASSGQGDSGNTIYF. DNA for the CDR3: TGTGCCAGTTCAGGACAGGGGGACTCTGGAAACACCATATATTTT. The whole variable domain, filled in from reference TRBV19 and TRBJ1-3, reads DGGITQSPKYLFRKEGQNVTLSCEQNLNHDAMYWYRQDPGQGLRLIYYSQIVNDFQKGDIAEGYSVSREKKESFPLTVTSAQKNPTAFYLCASSGQGDSGNTIYFGEGSWLTVV.

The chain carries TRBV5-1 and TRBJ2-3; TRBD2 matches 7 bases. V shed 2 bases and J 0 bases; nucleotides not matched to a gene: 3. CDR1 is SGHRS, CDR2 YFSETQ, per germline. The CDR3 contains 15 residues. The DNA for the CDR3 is TGCGCCAGCAGCTTTAATAGCGGGAGCACAGATACGCAGTATTTT. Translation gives CASSFNSGSTDTQYF.

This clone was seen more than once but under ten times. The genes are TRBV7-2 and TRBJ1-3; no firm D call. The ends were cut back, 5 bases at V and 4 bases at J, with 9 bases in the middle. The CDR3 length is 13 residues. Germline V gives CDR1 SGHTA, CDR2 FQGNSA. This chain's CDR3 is CASSPRLGNTIYF. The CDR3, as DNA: TGTGCCAGCAGCCCCCGACTGGGAAACACCATATATTTT.

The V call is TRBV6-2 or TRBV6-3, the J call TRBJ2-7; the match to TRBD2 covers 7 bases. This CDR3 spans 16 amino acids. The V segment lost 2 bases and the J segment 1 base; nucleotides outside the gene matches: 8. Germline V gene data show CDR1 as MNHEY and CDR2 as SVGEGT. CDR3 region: CASSYRPAGYSYEQYF. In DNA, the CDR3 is TGTGCCAGCAGTTACCGCCCAGCGGGGTATTCCTACGAGCAGTACTTC.

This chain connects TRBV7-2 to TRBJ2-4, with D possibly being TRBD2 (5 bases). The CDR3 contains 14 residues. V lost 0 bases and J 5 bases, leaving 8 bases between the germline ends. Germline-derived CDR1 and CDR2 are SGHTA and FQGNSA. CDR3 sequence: CASSLASEENIQYF. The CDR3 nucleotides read TGTGCCAGCAGCTTAGCTAGCGAGGAAAACATTCAGTACTTC.